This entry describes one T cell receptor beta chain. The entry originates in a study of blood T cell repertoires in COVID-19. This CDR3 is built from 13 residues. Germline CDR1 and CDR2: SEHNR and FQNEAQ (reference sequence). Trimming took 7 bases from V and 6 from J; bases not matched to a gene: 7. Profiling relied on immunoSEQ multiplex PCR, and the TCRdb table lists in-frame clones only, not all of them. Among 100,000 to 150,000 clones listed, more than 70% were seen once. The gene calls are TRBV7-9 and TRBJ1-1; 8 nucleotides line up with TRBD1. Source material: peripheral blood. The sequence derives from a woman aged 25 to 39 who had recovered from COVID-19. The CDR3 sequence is CASNARGPAEAFF. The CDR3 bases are TGTGCCAGCAACGCCAGGGGGCCGGCTGAAGCTTTCTTT.